The 26 T cell receptor beta chains reported below all come from one sample, sequenced in a study of control samples from healthy donors and cancer patients. The table came from immunoSEQ multiplex PCR; TCRdb's copy has only in-frame clones and leaves some out. The table has 60,000 to 80,000 clones, 87% seen once. Sequencing input: blood. The receptors here all came from a woman between 50 and 59 years old in good health.

CDR3 nucleotide sequence: TGTGCCAGCAGCCAAGATAAAACGGGGTTTCAGCCCCAGCATTTT. It translates to CASSQDKTGFQPQHF. V and J are TRBV4-2 and TRBJ1-5; D call uncertain. Germline V gene sequence: CDR1 LGHNA, CDR2 YNFKEQ. CDR3 size: 15 residues. V was shortened by 0 bases and J by 6 bases, with 12 bases between the two germline ends.

This chain joins TRBV30 and TRBJ1-5; D gene uncertain. The CDR3 length is 13 residues. V was clipped by 5 bases and J by 5 bases, with 13 bases between them. The V gene's germline CDR1 is GTSNPN and CDR2 SVGIG (reference sequence). The CDR3 nucleotides read TGTGCCTGGGCCTCGGGCGGGGATCAGCCCCAGCATTTT. Residues: CAWASGGDQPQHF. Full variable domain (remainder filled in from reference TRBV30 and TRBJ1-5): SQTIHQWPATLVQPVGSPLSLECTVEGTSNPNLYWYRQAAGRGLQLLFYSVGIGQISSEVPQNLSASRPQDRQFILSSKKLLLSDSGFYLCAWASGGDQPQHFGDGTRLSIL.

This clone has just one count. The V call is TRBV2, the J call TRBJ1-5; D is possibly TRBD1 (6 bases). The ends were cut back, 6 bases at V and 6 bases at J, with 15 bases in the middle. The CDR3 runs to 14 residues. CDR1 and CDR2 (germline): SNHLY, FYNNEI. As DNA, the CDR3 is TGTGCCAGCAGCCGGGGGGCCGCCGGTCAGCCCCAGCATTTT. Protein sequence: CASSRGAAGQPQHF.

J is TRBJ1-1 and V is TRBV27; the D is unclear. Germline assignment: CDR1 MNHEY and CDR2 SMNVEV (reference sequence). Trimming shortened V by 2 bases and J by 3 bases, and 10 bases separated the two germline ends. CDR3 length: 14 residues. The CDR3 spells CASSLIARDTEAFF. CDR3 coding DNA: TGTGCCAGCAGTTTAATAGCGAGGGACACTGAAGCTTTCTTT.

The CDR3 nucleotides read TGTGCCAGCAGCGGGGGACTAGCGGGAAACGTGGATACGCAGTATTTT. This sequence encodes CASSGGLAGNVDTQYF. The chain carries TRBV9 and TRBJ2-3; 13 nucleotides match TRBD2. The germline gives CDR1 SGDLS, CDR2 YYNGEE. The ends lost 3 bases at V and 6 bases at J; junction bases unmatched: 7. The CDR3 spans 16 residues.

This chain links TRBV7-2 with TRBJ2-1; perhaps TRBD2 as D (6 bases). There are 15 residues in the CDR3. The V gene lost 4 bases and the J gene lost 9 bases, with 19 bases spanning the gap. Per germline, CDR1 SGHTA and CDR2 FQGNSA. The CDR3 DNA reads TGTGCCAGCAGCTCCTTAGCGGAGGGGTGGGGTGAGCAGTTCTTC. Encoded protein: CASSSLAEGWGEQFF.

This chain joins TRBV18 and TRBJ1-4; 11 bases are shared with TRBD1. Looked up from germline, CDR1 is KGHSH and CDR2 is LQKENI. V gave up 5 bases and J gave up 0 bases; unmatched junction bases: 14. There are 20 residues in the CDR3. The CDR3 region has the DNA TGTGCCAGCTCAACAACCCTCGGGACAGGGGGGCCCGCAACTAATGAAAAACTGTTTTTT. Translation gives CASSTTLGTGGPATNEKLFF.

This chain connects TRBV28 to TRBJ2-3; 8 bases map to TRBD2. The V gene's germline CDR1 is MDHEN and CDR2 SYDVKM. The trim removed 5 bases at V and 4 bases at J, leaving 5 bases unmatched. CDR3 size: 14 residues. In DNA form, the CDR3 reads TGTGCCAGCAGTCCACCCGGGGGGGCAGATACGCAGTATTTT. Encoded protein: CASSPPGGADTQYF.

J is TRBJ1-3 and V is TRBV5-1; 9 nucleotides line up with TRBD1. Germline V lookup: CDR1 SGHRS, CDR2 YFSETQ. This CDR3 is built from 17 residues. Trimming removed 3 bases from V and 0 bases from J; junction bases left unmatched: 7. The CDR3 loop reads CASSWGTGNPSGNTIYF. In DNA form, the CDR3 reads TGCGCCAGCAGCTGGGGGACAGGGAACCCCTCTGGAAACACCATATATTTT.

This chain connects TRBV5-4 to TRBJ2-7, with a weak D call TRBD1 (6 bases). CDR3 length: 15 residues. CDR1 SGHNT and CDR2 YYREEE come from the germline V gene (reference sequence). V was trimmed by 4 bases and J by 5 bases, leaving 19 bases between them. CDR3 nucleotide sequence: TGTGCCAGCAGCCAACCAGGACAGAAAGCTCACGAGCAGTACTTC. The encoded protein is CASSQPGQKAHEQYF.

The chain links TRBV3-1 (or the pseudogene TRBV3-2) to TRBJ2-2, with 9 bases identical to TRBD2. Germline V gives CDR1 LGHDT, CDR2 YNNKEL (reference sequence). This CDR3 is 15 amino acids long. V dropped 4 bases and J dropped 8; count of bases not matched to a gene: 8. For the CDR3, the DNA is TGTGCCAGCAGCCTTCCGGGACTAGCAGGAGGGGAGCTGTTTTTT. Its protein product is CASSLPGLAGGELFF.

This rearrangement joins TRBV9 to TRBJ2-1; possibly TRBD2 for D (6 bases). Trimming left V 5 bases short and J 0 bases short, with 15 bases between. The CDR3 spans 16 residues. Germline values: CDR1 SGDLS, CDR2 YYNGEE. CDR3 amino acids: CASSPREAPSYNEQFF. CDR3 DNA: TGTGCCAGCAGTCCCAGGGAGGCCCCCTCCTACAATGAGCAGTTCTTC.

The genes are TRBV5-1 and TRBJ2-1; 14 bases are shared with TRBD2. The germline CDR1 and CDR2 sequences are SGHRS and YFSETQ. V lost 6 bases to trimming and J lost 13 bases; unmatched junction nucleotides: 12. This CDR3 is built from 15 residues. The CDR3 spells CASNRGTSGSQRQFF. CDR3 DNA sequence: TGCGCCAGCAATCGGGGGACTAGCGGGAGCCAAAGACAGTTCTTC.

The rearrangement links TRBV19 to TRBJ1-6; D might be TRBD1 (5 bases). V lost 5 bases and J 7 bases, leaving 12 bases between the germline ends. This CDR3 is 14 amino acids long. Per germline, CDR1 LNHDA and CDR2 SQIVND (reference sequence). CDR3 nucleotides: TGTGCCAGTAGTGTGCAGGGTGTGAATTCACCCCTCCACTTT. It yields the protein CASSVQGVNSPLHF. Full variable domain (outside the CDR3, taken from reference TRBV19 and TRBJ1-6): DGGITQSPKYLFRKEGQNVTLSCEQNLNHDAMYWYRQDPGQGLRLIYYSQIVNDFQKGDIAEGYSVSREKKESFPLTVTSAQKNPTAFYLCASSVQGVNSPLHFGNGTRLTVT.

A single count supports this clone. J is TRBJ2-1 and V is TRBV24-1; TRBD2 is a possible D gene (6 bases). Germline CDR1 and CDR2: KGHDR and SFDVKD. Trimming removed 4 bases at V and 0 bases at J, with 6 bases between. The CDR3 has 14 residues. The DNA of the CDR3 is TGTGCCACCAGTGAGACTAGCTCCTACAATGAGCAGTTCTTC. Amino acids: CATSETSSYNEQFF.

The rearrangement joins TRBV9 to TRBJ2-1, with 7 bases aligning to TRBD2. The CDR3 spans 16 residues. V trimming: 7 bases; J trimming: 5 bases; junction bases outside the gene matches: 15. In germline, CDR1 is SGDLS, CDR2 YYNGEE. DNA of the CDR3: TGTGCCAGCGGGTTGGCGGGAGCACTTCAACACAATGAGCAGTTCTTC. Its protein product is CASGLAGALQHNEQFF.

The chain recombines TRBV19 with TRBJ1-4; D unclear. Trimming took 0 bases from V and 4 from J, leaving 3 bases between them. Looked up from germline, CDR1 is LNHDA and CDR2 is SQIVND (reference sequence). The CDR3 is 13 residues long. This CDR3 is CASSIDSNEKLFF. As DNA, the CDR3 is TGTGCCAGTAGTATAGACAGTAATGAAAAACTGTTTTTT.

This chain uses TRBV9 with TRBJ2-7; 9 bases match TRBD1. The CDR3 runs to 15 residues. V was clipped by 4 bases and J by 5 bases; unmatched bases: 10. Per germline, CDR1 SGDLS and CDR2 YYNGEE. DNA for the CDR3: TGTGCCAGCAGCCCCCCGACAGGGGGGCAGGACGAGCAGTACTTC. Translating gives CASSPPTGGQDEQYF.

The chain couples TRBV6-5 to TRBJ1-4, with a weak D call TRBD1 (6 bases). The germline V gene has CDR1 MNHEY and CDR2 SVGAGI. Trimming cost V 2 bases and J 6 bases, with 13 bases left between them. This CDR3 is 15 amino acids long. CDR3 residues: CASSYGGAGDEKLFF. The CDR3 region has the DNA TGTGCCAGCAGTTACGGGGGGGCTGGGGATGAAAAACTGTTTTTT.

Here the CDR3 reads CASRPSGSRNDEQFF. The CDR3 DNA sequence: TGTGCCAGCAGGCCCTCGGGGTCACGGAATGATGAGCAGTTCTTC. The V call is TRBV3-1 (or the pseudogene TRBV3-2), the J call TRBJ2-1; maybe TRBD2 (5 bases). Germline lookup yields CDR1 LGHDT and CDR2 YNNKEL (reference sequence). V was trimmed by 6 bases and J by 8 bases, leaving 20 bases between them. The CDR3 spans 15 residues.

This chain links TRBV10-2 with TRBJ2-5, with a possible D match to TRBD1 (6 bases). V lost 2 bases to trimming and J lost 2 bases, with 21 bases between them. The germline V gene has CDR1 WSHSY and CDR2 SAAADI. The CDR3 loop spans 18 amino acids. CDR3 in amino acids: CASSETGQLTRSQETQYF. Written as DNA, the CDR3 is TGCGCCAGCAGTGAGACCGGACAGCTAACCAGGTCACAAGAGACCCAGTACTTC.

The chain is built from TRBV3-1 (or the pseudogene TRBV3-2) and TRBJ1-6; no clear D. Germline-derived CDR1 and CDR2 are LGHDT and YNNKEL (reference sequence). This CDR3 contains 16 residues. V lost 4 bases and J lost 0, with 10 bases in between. DNA of the CDR3: TGTGCCAGCAGCCCTGGAGTTCGCTCCTATAATTCACCCCTCCACTTT. Protein sequence: CASSPGVRSYNSPLHF.

The chain couples TRBV2 to TRBJ2-3; D unresolved. V lost 4 bases and J lost 5, with 10 bases in between. This CDR3 region has 13 residues. Per germline, CDR1 SNHLY and CDR2 FYNNEI. CDR3 sequence reads: CASSGQVKDTQYF. The CDR3 coding sequence is TGTGCCAGCAGTGGCCAAGTAAAAGATACGCAGTATTTT.

The CDR3 bases are TGTGCCAGCAGTGAGACAGGCACAGATACGCAGTATTTT. It specifies CASSETGTDTQYF. This chain joins TRBV2 and TRBJ2-3, with a weak D call TRBD1 (5 bases). The V end lost 3 bases, the J end lost 1 base, and 5 bases lay between the germline ends. The CDR3 totals 13 residues. CDR1 SNHLY and CDR2 FYNNEI come from the germline V gene.

The J gene is TRBJ2-5, the V gene TRBV28, with a possible D match to TRBD2 (6 bases). Between the trimmed V and J ends, which lost 0 bases and 4 bases, there was a span of 15 bases. Germline V gives CDR1 MDHEN, CDR2 SYDVKM. The length of the CDR3 is 16 residues. The CDR3 DNA sequence: TGTGCCAGCAGTTTATGGGGGGGTCCCAATGGAGAGACCCAGTACTTC. Its protein is CASSLWGGPNGETQYF.

This chain uses TRBV6-6 with TRBJ1-4, with D perhaps matching TRBD1 (5 bases). V lost 2 bases and J 4 bases, leaving 11 bases between the germline ends. The CDR3 sequence is 15 residues long. Germline V gives CDR1 MNHNY, CDR2 SVGAGI (reference sequence). CDR3 coding DNA: TGTGCCAGCAGTTACGTTACAGGAGATAATGAAAAACTGTTTTTT. This sequence encodes CASSYVTGDNEKLFF.